Sequencing of this T cell receptor beta chain was carried out in a study of T-cell reconstitution after alpha-beta-depleted transplantation in children. TCRbeta library construction was performed incorporating unique molecular identifiers. TCRdb used MiXCR to reprocess the PCR reads, holding one entry per CDR3 protein. The table lists some 340,000 distinct CDR3 sequences, about 9.4% of them singletons, with more than 2% in the top ten. The CDR3 loop spans 15 amino acids. V shed 3 bases and J shed 4 bases, with 13 bases lying between them. Germline loops: CDR1 LNHNV, CDR2 YYDKDF (reference sequence). The clonotype originates from a human donor who donated a stem cell graft to a child with acute lymphoblastic leukemia. The material was PBMCs from the stem cell graft donor, obtained from the stem cell graft. The chain combines TRBV15 with TRBJ2-1; TRBD2 is a possible D gene (6 bases). The CDR3 region is CATSSGRDFYNEQFF. The CDR3 coding sequence is TGTGCCACCAGCAGCGGCCGGGACTTTTACAATGAGCAGTTCTTC.